This TCR beta chain emerged from a study of blood T cell repertoires in COVID-19. Libraries were prepared by immunoSEQ multiplex PCR; TCRdb keeps only in-frame clonotypes and omits some of them. The profile shows around 270,000 clones, about 88% of them singletons. The ends were cut back, 0 bases at V and 7 bases at J, with 12 bases in the middle. Germline-derived CDR1 and CDR2 are SEHNR and FQNEAQ (reference sequence). The CDR3 is made up of 15 amino acids. What was sequenced was peripheral blood. This clonotype originated in a man under 40 with active or convalescent COVID-19. V is TRBV7-9 and J is TRBJ1-4, with no clear D. CDR3: CASSLAMGSPEKLFF. CDR3 DNA: TGTGCCAGCAGCTTAGCCATGGGGAGCCCTGAAAAACTGTTTTTT.